The 20 T cell receptor beta chains given below trace back to one sample, sequenced in a study of vaccination and CD4 T cells after COVID-19. As to treatment: roughly ten-day PBMC culture with coronavirus spike peptide pools or control peptides (ViraFEST assay). These receptors are not linked to any known antigen. The Oncomine TCR Beta short-read assay was applied to DNA of cultured CD4+ T cells. TCRdb processed the PCR reads anew with MiXCR; each CDR3 protein has one entry. The sample lists fewer than 3,000 distinct CDR3 sequences, approximately 23% seen once, with under 30% in the top ten. Sequencing input: CD4+ T cells from blood, cultured in vitro. Receptor source: a human donor who had recovered from COVID-19.

This chain uses TRBV24-1 with TRBJ1-2; tentative D call: TRBD1 (5 bases). The germline V gene has CDR1 KGHDR and CDR2 SFDVKD. Deletions cut 3 bases from V and 4 bases from J, with 17 bases between. The CDR3 runs to 16 residues. CDR3 in DNA: TGTGCCACCAGTGATGCGACAGCCAAATCTTTCTATGGCTACACCTTC. Translated, it gives CATSDATAKSFYGYTF.

The chain has TRBV7-2 and TRBJ2-7; 10 bases are a match to TRBD2. Germline CDR1 is SGHTA and CDR2 is FQGNSA. There are 18 residues in the CDR3. V was clipped by 3 bases and J by 3 bases; unmatched bases: 14. CDR3 nucleotides: TGTGCCAGCAGCTTCTACAACCCCGGACTAGCGGATTTCTACGAGCAGTACTTC. Residues: CASSFYNPGLADFYEQYF.

This clonotype was detected only a few times. The CDR3 here is CASSLGLSNLSGNTIYF. CDR3 nucleotides: TGTGCCAGCAGCTTAGGTTTATCGAATCTCTCTGGAAACACCATATATTTT. The gene calls are TRBV7-9 and TRBJ1-3, with D unresolved. Germline V CDR1 and CDR2: SEHNR, FQNEAQ (reference sequence). Trimming pared 1 base from V and 0 bases from J, leaving 13 bases between. CDR3 size: 17 residues.

This clonotype was observed a few times. The chain couples TRBV5-6 to TRBJ1-2; a possible D gene is TRBD1 (6 bases). Trimming cost V 2 bases and J 6 bases, with 8 bases left between them. Germline V lookup: CDR1 SGHDT, CDR2 YYEEEE. The CDR3 extends over 12 amino acids. The CDR3 sequence is CASSFHRDGYTF. The CDR3 coding sequence is TGTGCCAGCAGCTTTCACAGGGATGGCTACACCTTC.

This clonotype was seen a few times. V usage is TRBV19 and J usage is TRBJ1-3, with D maybe TRBD1 (6 bases). V gave up 4 bases and J gave up 0 bases, with 10 bases separating them. CDR3 length: 15 amino acids. In germline, CDR1 is LNHDA, CDR2 SQIVND (reference sequence). DNA for the CDR3: TGTGCCAGTAGTAGCTCGGGGGCCTCTGGAAACACCATATATTTT. Its protein product is CASSSSGASGNTIYF.

The chain couples TRBV12-5 to TRBJ2-1; TRBD2 aligns across 14 bases. This CDR3 has 17 residues. Germline CDR1 LGHNT, CDR2 FRNRAP. With V trimmed by 4 bases and J by 2 bases, 4 bases remained unmatched. This CDR3 is CASGSGLAGVAYNEQFF. The CDR3 nucleotides read TGTGCTAGTGGTTCGGGACTAGCGGGAGTGGCCTACAATGAGCAGTTCTTC.

By share of the sample, this clonotype is medium-sized. The chain combines TRBV6-2 or TRBV6-3 with TRBJ2-3; a weak D match, TRBD2 (6 bases). Germline loops: CDR1 MNHEY, CDR2 SVGEGT. The V and J ends lost 2 bases and 5 bases respectively, with 14 bases between them. The CDR3 is 15 residues long. This CDR3 reads CASSYAGTMGDTQYF. DNA for the CDR3: TGTGCCAGCAGTTACGCGGGGACGATGGGAGATACGCAGTATTTT.

This clonotype has more than one count but fewer than ten. This chain connects TRBV5-1 to TRBJ2-7; no clear D gene. CDR3 length: 13 amino acids. V gave up 4 bases and J gave up 0 bases, with 8 bases separating them. The germline V gene encodes CDR1 SGHRS and CDR2 YFSETQ. This CDR3 is CASSEKNSYEQYF. CDR3 bases: TGCGCCAGCAGCGAGAAAAACTCCTACGAGCAGTACTTC.

The chain employs TRBV6-2 or TRBV6-3 and TRBJ2-2; D is possibly TRBD1 (6 bases). CDR3 length equals 14 residues. Germline CDR1 reads MNHEY; CDR2 reads SVGEGT. V lost 7 bases to trimming and J lost 1 base, with 10 bases between them. CDR3 sequence (DNA): TGTGCCAGCAACAGAGGGGGGAACACCGGGGAGCTGTTTTTT. Amino acid sequence: CASNRGGNTGELFF.

The V and J genes are TRBV27 and TRBJ2-1, with D unclear. V was shortened by 3 bases and J by 7 bases, with 13 bases between the two germline ends. CDR3 length equals 14 residues. The V gene's germline CDR1 is MNHEY and CDR2 SMNVEV (reference sequence). This CDR3 reads CASSFHSFENEQFF. The CDR3 DNA follows: TGTGCCAGCAGTTTCCACTCGTTTGAAAATGAGCAGTTCTTC.

The V gene is TRBV5-4, the J gene TRBJ1-2; tentatively, D is TRBD1 (5 bases). V was cut by 0 bases and J by 6 bases, with 6 bases left in between. The CDR3 totals 12 residues. CDR1 and CDR2 from the germline V gene are SGHNT and YYREEE (reference sequence). The CDR3: CASSLVGDGYTF. CDR3 coding DNA: TGTGCCAGCAGCTTGGTGGGGGATGGCTACACCTTC.

The gene calls are TRBV30 and TRBJ1-5, with D possibly being TRBD1 (5 bases). Deletions cut 1 base from V and 6 bases from J, with 10 bases between. The CDR3 totals 13 residues. CDR1 GTSNPN and CDR2 SVGIG come from the germline V gene (reference sequence). The CDR3 DNA is TGTGCCTGGAGTGCCTCTCAGGGTCAGCCCCAGCATTTT. This gives the protein CAWSASQGQPQHF.

This clonotype was seen a few times. V gene TRBV27 combines with J gene TRBJ2-5; 11 bases are a match to TRBD2. The CDR3 spans 15 residues. The germline gives CDR1 MNHEY, CDR2 SMNVEV (reference sequence). The junction had 7 bases not matched to a gene; V was cut back by 5 bases and J by 5 bases. The CDR3, as DNA: TGTGCCAGCAGTACACCTAGCGGGGGGCGGGAGACCCAGTACTTC. Amino acids: CASSTPSGGRETQYF.

The rearrangement uses TRBV19 and TRBJ1-4, with 8 bases matching TRBD1. Germline V gene sequence: CDR1 LNHDA, CDR2 SQIVND (reference sequence). The J segment lost 7 bases and the V segment lost 3 bases, leaving 7 bases of the junction unmatched. The CDR3 has 15 amino acids. CDR3 amino acids: CASSMKQGGSEKLFF. DNA for the CDR3: TGTGCCAGTAGTATGAAACAGGGGGGGAGTGAAAAACTGTTTTTT.

This clonotype is labeled medium-sized. The chain recombines TRBV6-1 with TRBJ1-1; D is possibly TRBD1 (5 bases). Trimming removed 4 bases at V and 7 bases at J, with 7 bases between. The length of the CDR3 is 11 residues. Germline V gives CDR1 MNHNS, CDR2 SASEGT. The CDR3 spells CASSGTFEAFF. The CDR3 DNA follows: TGTGCCAGCAGTGGGACATTTGAAGCTTTCTTT.

This clonotype showed up just a few times. The genes are TRBV19 and TRBJ2-7, with no clear D. The CDR3 runs to 14 residues. V was pared by 9 bases and J by 3 bases, with 18 bases between. Germline-derived CDR1 and CDR2 are LNHDA and SQIVND (reference sequence). The CDR3 nucleotides are TGTGCCAGCCGGCGGAGACATCCAGACTACGAGCAGTACTTC. Protein product: CASRRRHPDYEQYF. The full variable domain, its missing parts supplied by reference TRBV19 and TRBJ2-7, is DGGITQSPKYLFRKEGQNVTLSCEQNLNHDAMYWYRQDPGQGLRLIYYSQIVNDFQKGDIAEGYSVSREKKESFPLTVTSAQKNPTAFYLCASRRRHPDYEQYFGPGTRLTVT.

This rearrangement joins TRBV10-3 to TRBJ2-6; a possible D gene is TRBD1 (7 bases). This CDR3 has 17 amino acids. The V gene lost 2 bases and the J gene lost 4 bases, with 15 bases spanning the gap. Germline CDR1 reads ENHRY; CDR2 reads SYGVKD. The CDR3 bases are TGTGCCATCAGTGAGGGTCAGGGGGGTTCCGGGGCCAACGTCCTGACTTTC. It specifies CAISEGQGGSGANVLTF.

J is TRBJ2-5 and V is TRBV5-1, with TRBD1 identical over 7 bases. CDR1 is SGHRS, CDR2 YFSETQ, per germline. Losses at the gene ends were 0 bases for V and 1 base for J; bases not matched to a gene: 3. The CDR3 has 15 residues. CDR3: CASSLEGGLQETQYF. The CDR3 DNA reads TGCGCCAGCAGCTTGGAAGGGGGCCTCCAAGAGACCCAGTACTTC.

This clonotype was detected only a few times. V usage is TRBV2 and J usage is TRBJ2-7; 11 positions match TRBD2. V lost 3 bases to trimming and J lost 0 bases; unmatched junction nucleotides: 4. Germline V gene data show CDR1 as SNHLY and CDR2 as FYNNEI. This CDR3 has 16 residues. CDR3 sequence: CASSDPSGRTSYEQYF. The CDR3 region has the DNA TGTGCCAGCAGTGATCCTAGCGGGAGGACCTCCTACGAGCAGTACTTC.

The chain couples TRBV2 to TRBJ1-1; D might be TRBD1 (6 bases). V lost 6 bases and J 4 bases, leaving 12 bases between the germline ends. This CDR3 region has 13 residues. Germline V gene lookup returns CDR1 SNHLY and CDR2 FYNNEI. The CDR3 loop is CASRPEGGTEAFF. The CDR3, as DNA: TGTGCCAGCAGGCCCGAGGGGGGCACTGAAGCTTTCTTT.